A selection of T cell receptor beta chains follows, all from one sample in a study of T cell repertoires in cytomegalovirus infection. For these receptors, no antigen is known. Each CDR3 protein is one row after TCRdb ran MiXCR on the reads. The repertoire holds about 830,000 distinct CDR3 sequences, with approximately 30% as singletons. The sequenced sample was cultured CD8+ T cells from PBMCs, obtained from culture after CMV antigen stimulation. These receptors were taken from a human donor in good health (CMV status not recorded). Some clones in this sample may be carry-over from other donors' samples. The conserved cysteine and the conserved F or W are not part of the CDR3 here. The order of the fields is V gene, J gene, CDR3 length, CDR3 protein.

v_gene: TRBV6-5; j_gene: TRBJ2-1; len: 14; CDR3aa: ASSYSSSGSYNEQF
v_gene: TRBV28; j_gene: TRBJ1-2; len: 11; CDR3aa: ASSPERWYGYT
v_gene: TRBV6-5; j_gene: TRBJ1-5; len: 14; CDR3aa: ASSYSWGDGNQPQH
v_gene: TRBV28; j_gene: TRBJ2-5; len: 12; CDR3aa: ASTPPGEQETQY
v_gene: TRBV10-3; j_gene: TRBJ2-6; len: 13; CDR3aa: AIGYAGSGANVLT
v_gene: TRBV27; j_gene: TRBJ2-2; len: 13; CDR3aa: ASSFLRGNTGELF
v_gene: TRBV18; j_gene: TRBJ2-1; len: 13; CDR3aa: ASSPLGGGNNEQF
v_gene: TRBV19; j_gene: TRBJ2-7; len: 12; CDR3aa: ASSIGRGSYEQY
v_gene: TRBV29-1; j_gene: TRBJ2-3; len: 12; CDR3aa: SVQGSRGTDTQY
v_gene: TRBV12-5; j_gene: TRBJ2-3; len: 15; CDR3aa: ASGFGTELRGTDTQY
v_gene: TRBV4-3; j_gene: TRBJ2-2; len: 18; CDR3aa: ASRQLLVDRPNANTGELF
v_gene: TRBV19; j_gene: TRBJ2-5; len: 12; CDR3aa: ASSIDLSKETQY
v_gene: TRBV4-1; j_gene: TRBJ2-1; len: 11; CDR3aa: ASSQNSFNEQF